The next 26 T cell receptor beta chains were all read from a single sample in a study of graft-versus-host responses after intestinal transplantation. Profiling relied on immunoSEQ multiplex PCR, and the TCRdb table lists in-frame clones only, not all of them. The table has tens of thousands of clones, roughly 96% seen once; the top ten hold 0.2% to 0.25%. Their recognized antigens are unknown. The source material was unstimulated CD8+ T cells sorted from spleen or lymph node cells, sampled before transplant. The origin of the receptors is a human donor who was the organ donor for an intestinal transplant.

The chain uses TRBV25-1 and TRBJ1-2; possible D gene TRBD1, 5 bases. Germline V gene lookup returns CDR1 MGHDK and CDR2 SYGVNS. The CDR3 runs 12 residues. The germline V and J ends were trimmed by 10 bases and 4 bases, with 13 bases remaining between them. CDR3 loop: CATLWGSYGYTF. For the CDR3, the DNA is TGTGCCACCCTTTGGGGGAGCTATGGCTACACCTTC.

The chain recombines TRBV7-9 with TRBJ2-5; the D gene is possibly TRBD2 (6 bases). The CDR3 has 14 amino acids. V was trimmed by 6 bases and J by 4 bases, leaving 15 bases between them. Germline CDR1 reads SEHNR; CDR2 reads FQNEAQ (reference sequence). CDR3 region: CASRGAGRRETQYF. CDR3 nucleotide sequence: TGTGCCAGCAGGGGAGCGGGTCGGCGAGAGACCCAGTACTTC. The full variable domain, its missing parts supplied by reference TRBV7-9 and TRBJ2-5, is DTGVSQNPRHKITKRGQNVTFRCDPISEHNRLYWYRQTLGQGPEFLTYFQNEAQLEKSRLLSDRFSAERPKGSFSTLEIQRTEQGDSAMYLCASRGAGRRETQYFGPGTRLLVL.

The rearrangement uses TRBV15 and TRBJ1-1, with D tentatively TRBD1 (6 bases). This CDR3 region has 15 residues. The germline V gene has CDR1 LNHNV and CDR2 YYDKDF (reference sequence). V was cut by 9 bases and J by 2 bases, with 19 bases left in between. The CDR3 DNA is TGTGCCACTGTCAGTTCAATAGGGGGAAACACTGAAGCTTTCTTT. Protein sequence: CATVSSIGGNTEAFF.

The V call is TRBV11-1, the J call TRBJ1-1; D is unresolved. V shed 5 bases and J shed 0 bases, with 16 bases lying between them. CDR1 is SGHAT and CDR2 is FQDESV in the germline V gene (reference sequence). This CDR3 spans 16 amino acids. CDR3 loop: CASSQDAEVMNTEAFF. CDR3 DNA sequence: TGTGCCAGCAGCCAAGACGCGGAGGTCATGAACACTGAAGCTTTCTTT.

The chain combines TRBV5-1 with TRBJ1-2, with TRBD1 as a possible D gene (5 bases). The V end was cut by 4 bases, the J end by 0 bases, with 7 bases between. This CDR3 contains 13 residues. CDR1 and CDR2 (germline): SGHRS, YFSETQ. CDR3 amino acids: CASSLTANYGYTF. CDR3 coding DNA: TGCGCCAGCAGCCTGACAGCTAACTATGGCTACACCTTC.

The chain couples TRBV19 to TRBJ2-7; D may be TRBD1 or TRBD2 (5 bases each). Germline loops: CDR1 LNHDA, CDR2 SQIVND (reference sequence). The CDR3 contains 14 residues. Trimming took 5 bases from V and 2 from J, leaving 13 bases between them. In DNA form, the CDR3 reads TGTGCCAGTAGTTCCGGGACCAGCCCCTACGAGCAGTACTTC. This codes for CASSSGTSPYEQYF.

The chain couples TRBV5-8 to TRBJ2-1, with D unclear. The V gene's germline CDR1 is SGHTS and CDR2 YDEGEE. The ends were cut back, 2 bases at V and 3 bases at J, with 18 bases in the middle. This CDR3 has 17 amino acids. CDR3 sequence reads: CASSFGPAINVYNEQFF. Written as DNA, the CDR3 is TGTGCCAGCAGCTTTGGTCCGGCTATTAATGTCTACAATGAGCAGTTCTTC.

The chain links TRBV29-1 to TRBJ1-2; 8 bases map to TRBD1. The CDR3 contains 16 residues. Germline CDR1 and CDR2: SQVTM and ANQGSEA. J gave up 4 bases and V 0 bases, and 10 bases lay outside the gene matches. CDR3 sequence reads: CSVEDMTGEFSYGYTF. DNA for the CDR3: TGCAGCGTTGAAGATATGACAGGGGAGTTCTCCTATGGCTACACCTTC.

This clone has just one count. V is TRBV6-6 and J is TRBJ2-7; 9 positions match TRBD1. V lost 4 bases, J lost 3 bases, and 1 base stayed unmatched. In germline, CDR1 is MNHNY, CDR2 SVGAGI (reference sequence). The CDR3 is 13 residues long. The CDR3 DNA reads as TGTGCCAGCAGTTCGGGACAGGGCTACGAGCAGTACTTC. This sequence encodes CASSSGQGYEQYF.

A word on this clone: Germline and junction disagree at one end, which may indicate a read error. This chain links TRBV7-7 with TRBJ2-3, with a possible D match to TRBD2 (7 bases). The CDR3 is 14 residues long. CDR1 and CDR2 (germline): SSHAT, FNYEAQ (reference sequence). The CDR3 reads CASSSGGATDTQYF. The CDR3, as DNA: TGTGCTAGCAGCTCTGGGGGGGCTACAGATACGCAGTATTTT.

The chain is built from TRBV28 and TRBJ2-1, with TRBD1 matching 10 bases. CDR1 and CDR2 from the germline V gene are MDHEN and SYDVKM. The V segment lost 3 bases and the J segment 0 bases; nucleotides outside the gene matches: 2. The CDR3 is made up of 16 amino acids. The chain's CDR3 is CASSFRDRGSYNEQFF. The CDR3 bases are TGTGCCAGCAGTTTTCGGGACAGGGGCTCCTACAATGAGCAGTTCTTC.

This chain uses TRBV10-3 with TRBJ2-3; D not resolved. V lost 1 base, J lost 6 bases, and 11 bases lay in between. Germline CDR1 ENHRY, CDR2 SYGVKD. The CDR3 covers 14 residues. The CDR3 spells CAISEYQKGDTQYF. In nucleotides, the CDR3 is TGTGCCATCAGTGAGTACCAGAAGGGCGATACGCAGTATTTT.

V usage is TRBV19 and J usage is TRBJ1-2, with TRBD1 matching over 7 bases. CDR1 and CDR2 (germline): LNHDA, SQIVND (reference sequence). This CDR3 is 14 amino acids long. Trimming at V came to 7 bases and at J to 7 bases, leaving 12 bases not matched to a gene. The DNA for the CDR3 is TGTGCCAGTACTCAGGAGGGGGCCATATCTGGCTACACCTTC. Encoded protein: CASTQEGAISGYTF.

The sample holds one count of this clone. This chain links TRBV7-6 with TRBJ2-2; a possible D gene is TRBD1 (6 bases). CDR1 and CDR2 from the germline V gene are SGHVS and FNYEAQ. With 1 base removed from V and 5 bases from J, the gap between germline ends came to 17 bases. The CDR3 is 17 residues long. The CDR3 loop is CASSLGGTGWPTGELFF. The CDR3 bases are TGTGCCAGCAGCTTAGGGGGTACAGGGTGGCCAACCGGGGAGCTGTTTTTT.

This sequence joins TRBV7-2 and TRBJ2-5, with D perhaps assigned TRBD1 or TRBD2 (7 bases each). The CDR3 is made up of 14 amino acids. The V and J ends lost 4 bases and 3 bases respectively, with 12 bases between them. Germline V gene sequence: CDR1 SGHTA, CDR2 FQGNSA. The CDR3 DNA sequence: TGTGCCAGCAGCTCCAGGGGGGGCGAAGAGACCCAGTACTTC. Its protein product is CASSSRGGEETQYF.

The chain links TRBV19 to TRBJ1-1, with 7 bases identical to TRBD1. The CDR3 contains 16 residues. Germline CDR1 is LNHDA and CDR2 is SQIVND (reference sequence). J gave up 3 bases and V 5 bases, and 12 bases lay outside the gene matches. The CDR3 spells CASSAQTGELDTEAFF. In nucleotides, the CDR3 is TGTGCCAGTAGTGCTCAAACAGGGGAGTTGGACACTGAAGCTTTCTTT.

The chain links TRBV29-1 to TRBJ2-2, with 8 positions matching TRBD2. V lost 0 bases, J lost 6 bases, and 6 bases stayed unmatched. Germline V gene lookup returns CDR1 SQVTM and CDR2 ANQGSEA. This CDR3 region has 15 residues. Here the CDR3 reads CSVEDSRGGAGELFF. For the CDR3, the DNA is TGCAGCGTTGAAGATAGCCGGGGGGGCGCCGGGGAGCTGTTTTTT.

As regards this clone: Compared with germline, one end of the junction differs, possibly owing to a read error. The V and J genes are TRBV11-2 and TRBJ2-1, with TRBD2 matching over 7 bases. Germline V CDR1 and CDR2: SGHAT, FQNNGV. The CDR3 has 15 amino acids. The DNA of the CDR3 is TGTGCCAGCAGCCTAGAGGGACTATCGGAGGATGAGCAGTTCTTC. This sequence encodes CASSLEGLSEDEQFF.

The chain recombines TRBV5-1 with TRBJ2-7, with TRBD1 as a possible D gene (7 bases). From germline, CDR1 is SGHRS and CDR2 YFSETQ. Trimming took off 4 bases at V and 0 bases at J, with 20 bases between the two ends. The CDR3 contains 17 residues. CDR3 loop: CASSPLRDRDFSYEQYF. The CDR3 DNA is TGCGCCAGCAGCCCCCTTAGAGACAGGGACTTCTCCTACGAGCAGTACTTC. The full variable domain, completed using reference TRBV5-1 and TRBJ2-7, is KAGVTQTPRYLIKTRGQQVTLSCSPISGHRSVSWYQQTPGQGLQFLFEYFSETQRNKGNFPGRFSGRQFSNSRSEMNVSTLELGDSALYLCASSPLRDRDFSYEQYFGPGTRLTVT.

This clone was counted a few times. V is TRBV19 and J is TRBJ1-4; no reliable D call. This CDR3 has 10 amino acids. The V gene lost 10 bases and the J gene lost 7 bases, with 7 bases spanning the gap. Per germline, CDR1 LNHDA and CDR2 SQIVND (reference sequence). The CDR3 coding sequence is TGTGCCACCGGGGTTGAAAAACTGTTTTTT. Amino acid sequence: CATGVEKLFF. Filled out from reference TRBV19 and TRBJ1-4, the complete variable domain reads DGGITQSPKYLFRKEGQNVTLSCEQNLNHDAMYWYRQDPGQGLRLIYYSQIVNDFQKGDIAEGYSVSREKKESFPLTVTSAQKNPTAFYLCATGVEKLFFGSGTQLSVL.

The chain is built from TRBV5-4 and TRBJ2-7, with D maybe TRBD2 (6 bases). Germline V gene data show CDR1 as SGHNT and CDR2 as YYREEE (reference sequence). Trimming left V 3 bases short and J 0 bases short, with 13 bases between. This CDR3 contains 15 residues. The CDR3 DNA sequence: TGTGCCAGCAGCTCGACCGCGGGACCCTCCTACGAGCAGTACTTC. Translation gives CASSSTAGPSYEQYF.

The genes are TRBV9 and TRBJ2-7; 13 bases agree with TRBD2. Germline trimming cut 3 bases from V and 5 bases from J; bases unmatched to any gene: 17. This CDR3 has 19 residues. The germline CDR1 and CDR2 sequences are SGDLS and YYNGEE. Here the CDR3 DNA reads TGTGCCAGCAGCGAGCCGGGACTAGCGGGGATTCCTAATTTGGACGAGCAGTACTTC. It translates to CASSEPGLAGIPNLDEQYF.

This rearrangement joins TRBV2 to TRBJ2-3, with 7 positions matching TRBD2. CDR3 length: 14 residues. Germline CDR1 SNHLY, CDR2 FYNNEI. Losses at the gene ends were 6 bases for V and 7 bases for J; bases not matched to a gene: 10. The CDR3, as DNA: TGTGCCAGCAGCCGGGGGGAGTGGGGAAATACGCAGTATTTT. This translates into CASSRGEWGNTQYF. Based on the CDR3 plus reference TRBV2 and TRBJ2-3, the full variable domain is EPEVTQTPSHQVTQMGQEVILRCVPISNHLYFYWYRQILGQKVEFLVSFYNNEISEKSEIFDDQFSVERPDGSNFTLKIRSTKLEDSAMYFCASSRGEWGNTQYFGPGTRLTVL.

The chain employs TRBV27 and TRBJ2-5; possible D gene TRBD1, 6 bases. CDR1 and CDR2 from the germline V gene are MNHEY and SMNVEV (reference sequence). The CDR3 has 13 amino acids. V gave up 8 bases and J gave up 5 bases, with 15 bases separating them. The CDR3 is CASGDPRGETQYF. The CDR3 DNA sequence: TGTGCCAGCGGGGACCCCAGGGGTGAGACCCAGTACTTC.

The rearrangement joins TRBV27 to TRBJ2-7; 11 nucleotides agree with TRBD1. CDR1 and CDR2 from the germline V gene are MNHEY and SMNVEV (reference sequence). V lost 5 bases, J lost 4 bases, and 7 bases stayed unmatched. CDR3 length equals 15 residues. The CDR3 region has the DNA TGTGCCAGCAGTCCCGGGACAGGGGGTATGTACGAGCAGTACTTC. Translating gives CASSPGTGGMYEQYF.

The gene calls are TRBV6-5 and TRBJ1-2; D is ambiguous. Germline V lookup: CDR1 MNHEY, CDR2 SVGAGI. The CDR3 spans 13 residues. V was cut by 5 bases and J by 4 bases, with 11 bases left in between. CDR3 in DNA: TGTGCCAGCAGTCCGGGGAGCAGCTATGGCTACACCTTC. Its translation: CASSPGSSYGYTF.